The 32 T cell receptor beta chains reported below all come from one sample, sequenced in a study of T cells of healthy individuals. TCRdb called the 5' RACE reads again in MiXCR, with one record for every CDR3 protein. The sample shows about 60,000 distinct CDR3 sequences, about 17% of them seen only once. Receptor source: a human donor in good health.

This clonotype was seen ten or more times. The rearrangement uses TRBV12-3 or TRBV12-4 and TRBJ1-3; D gene unclear. V was cut by 3 bases and J by 4 bases, with 16 bases left in between. The CDR3 has 16 residues. CDR3 region: CASSFRLSNGGNTIYF. CDR3 coding DNA: TGTGCCAGCAGTTTTCGTCTTTCCAATGGCGGAAACACCATATATTTT.

This clonotype was recorded at least ten times. The gene calls are TRBV5-4 and TRBJ2-1; TRBD2 matches 7 bases. Looked up from germline, CDR1 is SGHNT and CDR2 is YYREEE (reference sequence). The V and J ends lost 0 bases and 0 bases, in that order; junction bases with no gene match: 9. This CDR3 has 18 amino acids. CDR3 in amino acids: CASSLGVTSAYSYNEQFF. For the CDR3, the DNA is TGTGCCAGCAGCTTGGGGGTAACTAGCGCATACTCCTACAATGAGCAGTTCTTC.

This rearrangement joins TRBV6-5 to TRBJ2-7, with 9 bases aligning to TRBD1. The CDR3 runs 16 residues. Trimming at V came to 2 bases and at J to 3 bases, leaving 8 bases not matched to a gene. Per germline, CDR1 MNHEY and CDR2 SVGAGI. In DNA form, the CDR3 reads TGTGCCAGCAGTTACAAAGGGCGACAGGGGGTCTACGAGCAGTACTTC. Its protein is CASSYKGRQGVYEQYF.

This clonotype has just a few counts. V gene TRBV11-2 combines with J gene TRBJ2-1; a possible D gene is TRBD2 (5 bases). V was pared by 2 bases and J by 0 bases, with 11 bases between. The CDR3 is made up of 16 amino acids. Germline assignment: CDR1 SGHAT and CDR2 FQNNGV. Written as DNA, the CDR3 is TGTGCCAGCAGCTTAATCCGAGGGAGCTCCTACAATGAGCAGTTCTTC. This gives the protein CASSLIRGSSYNEQFF. Supplemented by reference TRBV11-2 and TRBJ2-1, the full variable domain reads EAGVAQSPRYKIIEKRQSVAFWCNPISGHATLYWYQQILGQGPKLLIQFQNNGVVDDSQLPKDRFSAERLKGVDSTLKIQPAKLEDSAVYLCASSLIRGSSYNEQFFGPGTRLTVL.

The rearrangement links TRBV7-2 to TRBJ2-7; TRBD2 matches at 7 bases. This CDR3 region has 16 residues. The ends lost 2 bases at V and 5 bases at J; junction bases unmatched: 12. CDR1 is SGHTA, CDR2 FQGNSA, per germline. CDR3: CASSLPGLGTIHEQYF. The CDR3 DNA reads TGTGCCAGCAGCTTACCAGGTTTGGGGACTATCCACGAGCAGTACTTC.

This clonotype was picked up many times. The V call is TRBV6-6, the J call TRBJ2-7, with 10 bases lining up with TRBD2. The germline V gene encodes CDR1 MNHNY and CDR2 SVGAGI (reference sequence). This CDR3 spans 14 amino acids. V trimming: 7 bases; J trimming: 3 bases; junction bases outside the gene matches: 6. CDR3 bases: TGTGCCAGCACCGAGACTAGCGGGTTCTACGAGCAGTACTTC. Translation gives CASTETSGFYEQYF.

Many counts were recorded for this clonotype. This chain links TRBV7-9 with TRBJ1-2; D is unresolved. Trimming pared 1 base from V and 5 bases from J, leaving 8 bases between. Germline values: CDR1 SEHNR, CDR2 FQNEAQ (reference sequence). The CDR3 runs to 13 residues. This CDR3 is CASSLGTEYGYTF. The CDR3 region has the DNA TGTGCCAGCAGCTTAGGGACGGAGTATGGCTACACCTTC.

This clonotype occurred many times. V usage is TRBV28 and J usage is TRBJ2-7; TRBD1 is a possible D gene (5 bases). Trimming shortened V by 5 bases and J by 3 bases, and 11 bases separated the two germline ends. Per germline, CDR1 MDHEN and CDR2 SYDVKM. The CDR3 extends over 13 amino acids. DNA of the CDR3: TGTGCCAGCAGTCGAGACAGTTACTACGAGCAGTACTTC. Translated: CASSRDSYYEQYF.

This chain links TRBV7-2 with TRBJ2-1, with 9 bases identical to TRBD1. Looked up from germline, CDR1 is SGHTA and CDR2 is FQGNSA. The CDR3 length is 12 residues. Trimming at V came to 4 bases and at J to 15 bases, leaving 7 bases not matched to a gene. CDR3 nucleotide sequence: TGTGCCAGCAGCTCGCCTCCGGGACAGGGGTTCTTC. It translates to CASSSPPGQGFF. Combining the CDR3 with reference TRBV7-2 and TRBJ2-1 gives the whole variable domain GAGVSQSPSNKVTEKGKDVELRCDPISGHTALYWYRQSLGQGLEFLIYFQGNSAPDKSGLPSDRFSAERTGGSVSTLTIQRTQQEDSAVYLCASSSPPGQGFFGPGTRLTVL.

This rearrangement joins TRBV7-9 to TRBJ2-1; 9 nucleotides align to TRBD1. The CDR3 spans 15 residues. CDR1 is SEHNR, CDR2 FQNEAQ, per germline (reference sequence). V shed 1 base and J 7 bases; nucleotides not matched to a gene: 5. In DNA, the CDR3 is TGTGCCAGCAGCTTAGAACAGGGGGCGAAGAATGAGCAGTTCTTC. Protein product: CASSLEQGAKNEQFF.

This clonotype was recorded at least ten times. The rearrangement links TRBV12-3 or TRBV12-4 to TRBJ2-1; 9 bases align to TRBD2. The CDR3 loop spans 18 amino acids. J lost 8 bases, V lost 4 bases, and 18 bases had no gene match. CDR3 region: CASSSTPSAGGGGHEQFF. The CDR3, as DNA: TGTGCCAGCAGTTCCACCCCCTCAGCGGGGGGCGGGGGGCATGAGCAGTTCTTC.

This clonotype has only one observation. The chain has TRBV20-1 and TRBJ2-7; possibly TRBD2 for D (6 bases). The CDR3 consists of 13 residues. Trimming left V 3 bases short and J 3 bases short, with 12 bases between. Germline values: CDR1 DFQATT, CDR2 SNEGSKA (reference sequence). The CDR3 is CSASLRRGYEQYF. For the CDR3, the DNA is TGCAGTGCTAGCCTGCGGCGGGGCTACGAGCAGTACTTC.

At least ten counts were recorded for this clonotype. The chain combines TRBV5-4 with TRBJ2-3; 11 nucleotides align to TRBD2. Germline values: CDR1 SGHNT, CDR2 YYREEE (reference sequence). After removal of 3 bases from V and 1 base from J, the junction contained 4 bases not matched to a gene. The CDR3 has 16 amino acids. DNA of the CDR3: TGTGCCAGCAGCTCCCGTAGCGGGAGGGGCACAGATACGCAGTATTTT. Residues: CASSSRSGRGTDTQYF.

This clonotype was seen ten or more times. This chain joins TRBV5-1 and TRBJ2-4; a possible D gene is TRBD1 (6 bases). V dropped 4 bases and J dropped 8 bases, with 16 bases sitting between them. The CDR3 is 14 residues long. Germline V gene lookup returns CDR1 SGHRS and CDR2 YFSETQ. The chain's CDR3 is CASSPDSPRDIQYF. CDR3 bases: TGCGCCAGCAGCCCGGACAGCCCGAGGGACATTCAGTACTTC. The full variable domain, with the rest looked up from reference TRBV5-1 and TRBJ2-4, is KAGVTQTPRYLIKTRGQQVTLSCSPISGHRSVSWYQQTPGQGLQFLFEYFSETQRNKGNFPGRFSGRQFSNSRSEMNVSTLELGDSALYLCASSPDSPRDIQYFGAGTRLSVL.

This CDR3 reads CASSWTSGEGDTQYF. The CDR3 nucleotides are TGTGCCAGCAGTTGGACTAGCGGGGAGGGAGATACGCAGTATTTT. The chain joins TRBV6-2 or TRBV6-3 to TRBJ2-3; 12 nucleotides match TRBD2. V shed 4 bases, J shed 5 bases, and the junction held 4 bases outside the gene matches. Germline V gene lookup returns CDR1 MNHEY and CDR2 SVGEGT. This CDR3 has 15 amino acids.

A remark on this clonotype: Given a much more abundant clone one base away, this may be a read error. V gene TRBV29-1 combines with J gene TRBJ2-1; D assignment may be TRBD1 or TRBD2 (5 bases each). Germline V gives CDR1 SQVTM, CDR2 ANQGSEA. The CDR3 spans 14 residues. The V gene lost 4 bases and the J gene lost 2 bases, with 12 bases spanning the gap. CDR3 sequence: CSVVWDPAYNEQFF. The CDR3, as DNA: TGCAGCGTTGTGTGGGACCCTGCCTACAATGAGCAGTTCTTC.

Ten or more counts support this clonotype. V is TRBV9 and J is TRBJ2-3, with 7 bases lining up with TRBD1. Per germline, CDR1 SGDLS and CDR2 YYNGEE. V gave up 4 bases and J gave up 1 base; unmatched junction bases: 12. The CDR3 is 17 residues long. The CDR3 sequence: CASSPQTGTGGTDTQYF. CDR3 nucleotide sequence: TGTGCCAGCAGCCCACAGACAGGGACCGGTGGCACAGATACGCAGTATTTT.

This clonotype was recorded many times. The V call is TRBV28, the J call TRBJ1-2; tentative D call: TRBD1 (5 bases). Trimming shortened V by 3 bases and J by 1 base, and 21 bases separated the two germline ends. There are 18 residues in the CDR3. Germline-derived CDR1 and CDR2 are MDHEN and SYDVKM. The CDR3: CASSFDSSSFLFNYGYTF. The CDR3 DNA reads as TGTGCCAGCAGTTTCGACAGCTCCTCTTTCTTATTTAACTATGGCTACACCTTC.

As for this clonotype: A much larger clone lies one base from this, so it may be a read error. This rearrangement joins TRBV4-1 to TRBJ1-2; D perhaps matches TRBD1 (6 bases). Germline assignment: CDR1 MGHRA and CDR2 YSYEKL. CDR3 length: 14 residues. The CDR3 sequence: CVSSQDGTGFGYTF. The CDR3 DNA follows: TGCGTCAGCAGCCAAGATGGAACAGGGTTTGGCTACACCTTC.

In its sample, this clonotype was seen a few times. The V call is TRBV28, the J call TRBJ1-5, with 8 nucleotides matching TRBD1. V shed 6 bases, J shed 12 bases, and the junction held 4 bases outside the gene matches. CDR1 is MDHEN and CDR2 is SYDVKM in the germline V gene. The CDR3 has 11 amino acids. CDR3 sequence (DNA): TGTGCCAGCAGACGACAGGGGCGCCAGCATTTT. Amino acids: CASRRQGRQHF. The full variable domain, completed using reference TRBV28 and TRBJ1-5, is DVKVTQSSRYLVKRTGEKVFLECVQDMDHENMFWYRQDPGLGLRLIYFSYDVKMKEKGDIPEGYSVSREKKERFSLILESASTNQTSMYLCASRRQGRQHFGDGTRLSIL.

The chain has TRBV7-9 and TRBJ2-7; 10 bases are a match to TRBD2. In germline, CDR1 is SEHNR, CDR2 FQNEAQ (reference sequence). Trimming cost V 4 bases and J 0 bases; bases outside gene matches: 18. CDR3 length equals 20 residues. Here the CDR3 reads CASSSRSNLTSGKFSYEQYF. In nucleotides, the CDR3 is TGTGCCAGCAGCTCGCGCAGCAACCTAACTAGCGGGAAGTTCTCCTACGAGCAGTACTTC. Filled out from reference TRBV7-9 and TRBJ2-7, the complete variable domain reads DTGVSQNPRHKITKRGQNVTFRCDPISEHNRLYWYRQTLGQGPEFLTYFQNEAQLEKSRLLSDRFSAERPKGSFSTLEIQRTEQGDSAMYLCASSSRSNLTSGKFSYEQYFGPGTRLTVT.

CDR3 amino acids: CASSLAPTGNYGYTF. CDR3 nucleotide sequence: TGTGCCAGCAGCTTGGCGCCGACGGGCAACTATGGCTACACCTTC. The rearrangement uses TRBV5-5 and TRBJ1-2; D is undetermined. The CDR3 runs to 15 residues. Trimming cost V 0 bases and J 2 bases, with 11 bases left between them. Per the germline V gene, CDR1 is SGHKS and CDR2 is YYEKEE (reference sequence).

This clonotype showed up just a few times. The V call is TRBV20-1, the J call TRBJ2-1, with 9 positions matching TRBD1. This CDR3 is built from 14 residues. Germline CDR1 reads DFQATT; CDR2 reads SNEGSKA (reference sequence). V trimming: 5 bases; J trimming: 6 bases; junction bases outside the gene matches: 8. The CDR3 reads CSALSGTGTNEQFF. The CDR3 region has the DNA TGCAGTGCTCTCTCAGGGACAGGGACCAATGAGCAGTTCTTC.

This clonotype appeared a few times. The chain couples TRBV6-4 to TRBJ2-2, with D hard to call. This CDR3 comprises 12 residues. Trimming pared 2 bases from V and 6 bases from J, leaving 4 bases between. Looked up from germline, CDR1 is MRHNA and CDR2 is SNTAGT. The CDR3 sequence: CASSDLAGELFF. CDR3 sequence (DNA): TGTGCCAGCAGTGACCTCGCCGGGGAGCTGTTTTTT.

This clonotype came up many times. The rearrangement joins TRBV20-1 to TRBJ2-5; no definite D call. The CDR3 spans 10 residues. In germline, CDR1 is DFQATT, CDR2 SNEGSKA (reference sequence). Trimming took 6 bases from V and 5 from J, leaving 7 bases between them. CDR3: CSAPRETQYF. The DNA of the CDR3 is TGCAGTGCCCCCCGGGAGACCCAGTACTTC.

This clonotype was seen a few times. The chain uses TRBV4-1 and TRBJ1-5, with D perhaps matching TRBD1 (5 bases). Trimming stripped 0 bases from V and 4 bases from J, with 10 bases between. This CDR3 has 15 amino acids. Germline V lookup: CDR1 MGHRA, CDR2 YSYEKL. Written as DNA, the CDR3 is TGCGCCAGCAGCCAAGAGATCAGGGCTAATCAGCCCCAGCATTTT. The encoded protein is CASSQEIRANQPQHF.

This clonotype was seen many times. The chain has TRBV2 and TRBJ1-4; tentatively, D is TRBD1 (5 bases). V was cut by 4 bases and J by 10 bases, with 16 bases left in between. This CDR3 has 14 residues. The germline V gene has CDR1 SNHLY and CDR2 FYNNEI. The CDR3 sequence: CASSVRLSQGKLFF. CDR3 coding DNA: TGTGCCAGCAGTGTCCGACTCTCCCAGGGAAAACTGTTTTTT.

V usage is TRBV7-2 and J usage is TRBJ2-5, with D possibly being TRBD2 (5 bases). The V gene lost 3 bases and the J gene lost 5 bases, with 13 bases spanning the gap. This CDR3 spans 14 amino acids. Germline V gene lookup returns CDR1 SGHTA and CDR2 FQGNSA. CDR3 in amino acids: CASSFQTGGETQYF. For the CDR3, the DNA is TGTGCCAGCAGCTTCCAAACCGGCGGGGAGACCCAGTACTTC.

This clonotype showed up many times. The chain is built from TRBV6-2 or TRBV6-3 and TRBJ2-1; 12 positions match TRBD2. This CDR3 contains 15 residues. Germline CDR1 MNHEY, CDR2 SVGEGT. V trimming: 5 bases; J trimming: 9 bases; junction bases outside the gene matches: 8. CDR3 in amino acids: CASSTTSGSIFEQFF. The CDR3 bases are TGTGCCAGCAGTACGACTAGCGGGAGTATCTTTGAGCAGTTCTTC.

This clonotype has a count of ten or more. Written as DNA, the CDR3 is TGTGCCAGCAGCTTCAACTACAATGAGCAGTTCTTC. It translates to CASSFNYNEQFF. The V call is TRBV7-2, the J call TRBJ2-1; no clear D. The V end lost 3 bases, the J end lost 3 bases, and 3 bases lay between the germline ends. Germline values: CDR1 SGHTA, CDR2 FQGNSA. The CDR3 covers 12 residues.

In its sample, this clonotype was seen many times. The V and J genes are TRBV9 and TRBJ2-7; no clear D gene. Germline CDR1 is SGDLS and CDR2 is YYNGEE. The V gene lost 4 bases and the J gene lost 1 base, with 6 bases spanning the gap. This CDR3 spans 12 amino acids. In nucleotides, the CDR3 is TGTGCCAGCAGCTCCACTTCCTACGAGCAGTACTTC. As protein: CASSSTSYEQYF.

In its sample, this clonotype was seen many times. V and J are TRBV27 and TRBJ2-4; weak D call: TRBD2 (7 bases). CDR3 size: 13 residues. Trimming took 5 bases from V and 9 from J, leaving 14 bases between them. Germline CDR1 and CDR2: MNHEY and SMNVEV (reference sequence). The CDR3 region has the DNA TGTGCCAGCAGTGGGGGGGGCGCCTTCATTCAGTACTTC. Translating it yields CASSGGGAFIQYF.